Below, 30 T cell receptor beta chains from the same sample are listed, as sequenced in a study of blood T cell repertoires in COVID-19. Libraries were prepared by immunoSEQ multiplex PCR; TCRdb keeps only in-frame clonotypes and omits some of them. The data contain 370,000 or so clones, more than 75% of them seen just once; the ten biggest clones take up roughly 1.1%. Sequencing input: peripheral blood. The receptor source for this set is a human donor with acute or convalescent COVID-19. The donor label of this sample is uncertain.

The chain couples TRBV4-2 to TRBJ2-1, with TRBD2 matching over 8 bases. Losses at the gene ends were 6 bases for V and 4 bases for J; bases not matched to a gene: 5. From germline, CDR1 is LGHNA and CDR2 YNFKEQ. The CDR3 is made up of 14 amino acids. CDR3 sequence reads: CASRGGLEYNEQFF. In DNA, the CDR3 is TGTGCCAGCAGGGGGGGACTAGAGTACAATGAGCAGTTCTTC.

The genes are TRBV2 and TRBJ2-3, with a weak D call TRBD2 (6 bases). This CDR3 spans 11 amino acids. The germline V gene has CDR1 SNHLY and CDR2 FYNNEI. Trimming left V 8 bases short and J 8 bases short, with 11 bases between. The CDR3 spells CASGTFGTQYF. The CDR3 DNA sequence: TGTGCCAGCGGGACTTTTGGTACGCAGTATTTT. The full variable domain, in which reference TRBV2 and TRBJ2-3 provide the parts outside the CDR3, is EPEVTQTPSHQVTQMGQEVILRCVPISNHLYFYWYRQILGQKVEFLVSFYNNEISEKSEIFDDQFSVERPDGSNFTLKIRSTKLEDSAMYFCASGTFGTQYFGPGTRLTVL.

The V call is TRBV28, the J call TRBJ1-5; the D gene is possibly TRBD1 (6 bases). The CDR3 spans 15 residues. Germline CDR1 MDHEN, CDR2 SYDVKM. Trimming took 3 bases from V and 6 from J, leaving 15 bases between them. For the CDR3, the DNA is TGTGCCAGCAGTTTGTTGGACAGTTCGCGTCAGCCCCAGCATTTT. Amino acid sequence: CASSLLDSSRQPQHF.

This clone was observed once. The J gene is TRBJ2-5, the V gene TRBV3-1 (or the pseudogene TRBV3-2), with 8 positions matching TRBD1. Germline CDR1 and CDR2: LGHDT and YNNKEL (reference sequence). This CDR3 has 18 amino acids. V dropped 0 bases and J dropped 5; count of bases not matched to a gene: 14. CDR3 nucleotides: TGTGCCAGCAGCCAAGATTGGGCAGGGGGCAAGGTAATCGAGACCCAGTACTTC. Translating gives CASSQDWAGGKVIETQYF.

The rearrangement uses TRBV7-9 and TRBJ1-2; 7 bases fit TRBD1. V lost 1 base and J lost 4; bases outside the gene matches: 12. Germline-derived CDR1 and CDR2 are SEHNR and FQNEAQ (reference sequence). The CDR3 is 17 residues long. The CDR3 reads CASSLVMPTGDPYGYTF. In DNA form, the CDR3 reads TGTGCCAGCAGCTTAGTAATGCCAACAGGGGACCCCTATGGCTACACCTTC.

The CDR3 nucleotides are TGCGCCAGCAGCCCCGGCGGAACGGTGAGAACAGATACGCAGTATTTT. This sequence encodes CASSPGGTVRTDTQYF. V gene TRBV5-1 combines with J gene TRBJ2-3; D gene uncertain. Germline loops: CDR1 SGHRS, CDR2 YFSETQ. Trimming shortened V by 4 bases and J by 3 bases, and 18 bases separated the two germline ends. The CDR3 is 16 residues long. Supplemented by reference TRBV5-1 and TRBJ2-3, the full variable domain reads KAGVTQTPRYLIKTRGQQVTLSCSPISGHRSVSWYQQTPGQGLQFLFEYFSETQRNKGNFPGRFSGRQFSNSRSEMNVSTLELGDSALYLCASSPGGTVRTDTQYFGPGTRLTVL.

This clone was detected only a few times. The J gene is TRBJ2-1, the V gene TRBV30; D may be TRBD2 (6 bases). This CDR3 is 16 amino acids long. Trimming cost V 3 bases and J 5 bases, with 20 bases left between them. The germline CDR1 and CDR2 sequences are GTSNPN and SVGIG (reference sequence). This CDR3 reads CAWSNLWAGPNNEQFF. CDR3 bases: TGTGCCTGGAGCAACCTTTGGGCGGGACCGAACAATGAGCAGTTCTTC.

The chain employs TRBV6-5 and TRBJ1-2, with D perhaps TRBD1 (6 bases). Germline-derived CDR1 and CDR2 are MNHEY and SVGAGI. The CDR3 is 13 residues long. V gave up 7 bases and J gave up 5 bases, with 14 bases separating them. This CDR3 reads CASIMGQGYGYTF. The CDR3 DNA reads as TGTGCCAGCATCATGGGCCAGGGGTATGGCTACACCTTC.

The rearrangement joins TRBV6-6 to TRBJ1-2; TRBD1 might be the D (5 bases). The V gene's germline CDR1 is MNHNY and CDR2 SVGAGI (reference sequence). V lost 8 bases and J lost 8, with 12 bases in between. The CDR3 totals 11 residues. The CDR3 DNA reads TGTGCCAGCTCTCGAGGACAAGGCTACACCTTC. Its protein is CASSRGQGYTF.

This clone has a single count. The rearrangement joins TRBV15 to TRBJ1-4; TRBD1 agrees at 8 bases. After removal of 6 bases from V and 8 bases from J, the junction contained 11 bases not matched to a gene. This CDR3 is 15 amino acids long. The germline gives CDR1 LNHNV, CDR2 YYDKDF (reference sequence). CDR3 in DNA: TGTGCCACCAGGGGACCAGGGGGCGGGCAGGAAAAACTGTTTTTT. This translates into CATRGPGGGQEKLFF.

The genes are TRBV5-1 and TRBJ2-7; 12 bases align to TRBD1. Germline assignment: CDR1 SGHRS and CDR2 YFSETQ. Trimming at V came to 0 bases and at J to 2 bases, leaving 3 bases not matched to a gene. This CDR3 contains 16 residues. CDR3 sequence: CASSLGGQGATYEQYF. DNA of the CDR3: TGCGCCAGCAGCTTGGGGGGACAGGGGGCTACCTACGAGCAGTACTTC.

This clone was seen a few times. This chain uses TRBV11-2 with TRBJ2-1; no definite D call. Germline values: CDR1 SGHAT, CDR2 FQNNGV. This CDR3 has 14 residues. The V gene lost 1 base and the J gene lost 2 bases, with 6 bases spanning the gap. The CDR3 sequence: CASSLGRTYNEQFF. Here the CDR3 DNA reads TGTGCCAGCAGCTTAGGTAGAACCTACAATGAGCAGTTCTTC.

This clone was picked up a small number of times. The V and J genes are TRBV6-5 and TRBJ2-3; 8 bases agree with TRBD2. Trimming removed 6 bases from V and 7 bases from J; junction bases left unmatched: 9. The CDR3 consists of 14 residues. Looked up from germline, CDR1 is MNHEY and CDR2 is SVGAGI. The DNA for the CDR3 is TGTGCCAGCAGCTTAGCGGGGACGTTGAATACGCAGTATTTT. This encodes CASSLAGTLNTQYF.

V is TRBV11-2 and J is TRBJ1-4; TRBD1 might be the D (6 bases). The CDR3 is 15 residues long. The V end was cut by 2 bases, the J end by 7 bases, with 14 bases between. Germline CDR1 reads SGHAT; CDR2 reads FQNNGV. CDR3 sequence reads: CASSLYRGAGEKLFF. CDR3 coding DNA: TGTGCCAGCAGCTTATACCGGGGGGCAGGTGAAAAACTGTTTTTT.

J is TRBJ2-2 and V is TRBV3-1 (or the pseudogene TRBV3-2); tentatively, D is TRBD2 (6 bases). CDR1 and CDR2 (germline): LGHDT, YNNKEL (reference sequence). V lost 5 bases, J lost 8 bases, and 18 bases lay in between. The CDR3 has 15 residues. CDR3: CASSGLLGLTGELFF. The DNA of the CDR3 is TGTGCCAGCAGCGGCCTACTAGGACTAACGGGGGAGCTGTTTTTT.

CDR3 sequence (DNA): TGTGCCAGCAGTTTATCCCCGGGACAGGGTCTTAGACAAGAGACCCAGTACTTC. Translation: CASSLSPGQGLRQETQYF. The chain joins TRBV27 to TRBJ2-5; TRBD1 matches 9 bases. V shed 0 bases and J 2 bases; nucleotides not matched to a gene: 10. The length of the CDR3 is 18 residues. Germline V gene lookup returns CDR1 MNHEY and CDR2 SMNVEV (reference sequence).

The chain uses TRBV29-1 and TRBJ2-3; no clear D gene. CDR1 and CDR2 (germline): SQVTM, ANQGSEA. The CDR3 loop spans 13 amino acids. Trimming stripped 5 bases from V and 0 bases from J, with 9 bases between. For the CDR3, the DNA is TGCAGCGTTCAGGTCGGAAGCACAGATACGCAGTATTTT. This encodes CSVQVGSTDTQYF.

This clone was seen more than once but under ten times. The identical CDR3 is also encoded by other nucleotide sequences in the sample. The V call is TRBV2, the J call TRBJ1-6, with a possible D match to TRBD1 (5 bases). CDR1 is SNHLY and CDR2 is FYNNEI in the germline V gene. V was shortened by 8 bases and J by 0 bases, with 11 bases between the two germline ends. The CDR3 loop spans 15 amino acids. The chain's CDR3 is CASRQGSSYNSPLHF. The CDR3 nucleotides read TGTGCCAGCCGGCAGGGCAGCTCCTATAATTCACCCCTCCACTTT. The full variable domain, completed using reference TRBV2 and TRBJ1-6, is EPEVTQTPSHQVTQMGQEVILRCVPISNHLYFYWYRQILGQKVEFLVSFYNNEISEKSEIFDDQFSVERPDGSNFTLKIRSTKLEDSAMYFCASRQGSSYNSPLHFGNGTRLTVT.

This clone was picked up a small number of times. This rearrangement joins TRBV3-1 (or the pseudogene TRBV3-2) to TRBJ2-5, with 7 bases matching TRBD2. Germline-derived CDR1 and CDR2 are LGHDT and YNNKEL (reference sequence). The CDR3 is made up of 14 amino acids. The V and J ends lost 4 bases and 5 bases, in that order; junction bases with no gene match: 7. The CDR3 region is CASSRRGKGETQYF. CDR3 sequence (DNA): TGTGCCAGCAGCCGGCGGGGGAAAGGGGAGACCCAGTACTTC.

The sample holds a few counts of this clone. The chain combines TRBV15 with TRBJ1-2; D possibly corresponds to TRBD1 (6 bases). Looked up from germline, CDR1 is LNHNV and CDR2 is YYDKDF (reference sequence). The CDR3 runs to 14 residues. The V end was cut by 0 bases, the J end by 7 bases, with 12 bases between. This chain's CDR3 is CATSRDLTGGGYTF. The CDR3 DNA reads as TGTGCCACCAGCAGAGATCTGACAGGAGGTGGCTACACCTTC.

The V and J genes are TRBV3-1 (or the pseudogene TRBV3-2) and TRBJ2-6, with 9 positions matching TRBD1. The J segment lost 2 bases and the V segment lost 5 bases, leaving 1 base of the junction unmatched. Looked up from germline, CDR1 is LGHDT and CDR2 is YNNKEL (reference sequence). This CDR3 region has 15 residues. CDR3 in amino acids: CASSRQGAGANVLTF. The CDR3 region has the DNA TGTGCCAGCAGCAGACAGGGGGCTGGGGCCAACGTCCTGACTTTC.

This chain connects TRBV10-3 to TRBJ1-5; the D is unclear. The V end was cut by 2 bases, the J end by 5 bases, with 7 bases between. CDR1 ENHRY and CDR2 SYGVKD come from the germline V gene. The CDR3 length is 13 residues. CDR3 DNA: TGTGCCATCAGTGAGAACAGCTATCAGCCCCAGCATTTT. Encoded protein: CAISENSYQPQHF.

The rearrangement links TRBV28 to TRBJ2-1; TRBD2 aligns across 11 bases. V was pared by 8 bases and J by 9 bases, with 9 bases of the junction left unmatched. The CDR3 is 14 residues long. CDR1 and CDR2 (germline): MDHEN, SYDVKM. CDR3 sequence reads: CASLGRLAGGEQFF. The CDR3 nucleotides read TGTGCCAGCCTTGGGAGGCTAGCGGGAGGTGAGCAGTTCTTC. Drawing the rest from reference TRBV28 and TRBJ2-1, the complete variable domain is DVKVTQSSRYLVKRTGEKVFLECVQDMDHENMFWYRQDPGLGLRLIYFSYDVKMKEKGDIPEGYSVSREKKERFSLILESASTNQTSMYLCASLGRLAGGEQFFGPGTRLTVL.

This clone has just a few counts. This chain uses TRBV10-3 with TRBJ1-1; TRBD1 agrees at 7 bases. CDR1 ENHRY and CDR2 SYGVKD come from the germline V gene. Trimming at V came to 4 bases and at J to 2 bases, leaving 1 base not matched to a gene. This CDR3 contains 13 residues. Here the CDR3 DNA reads TGTGCCATCAGTGGACAGGGAAACACTGAAGCTTTCTTT. The encoded protein is CAISGQGNTEAFF.

J is TRBJ1-4 and V is TRBV10-1; 7 bases fit TRBD1. Germline assignment: CDR1 WNHNN and CDR2 SYGVQD (reference sequence). V shed 4 bases, J shed 4 bases, and the junction held 3 bases outside the gene matches. The length of the CDR3 is 14 residues. The CDR3 region is CASSGTGHNEKLFF. The CDR3, as DNA: TGCGCCAGCAGTGGGACAGGTCATAATGAAAAACTGTTTTTT.

The DNA of the CDR3 is TGTGCCAGCAGCGCCTTCCCGGGACACGGTTACGAGCAGTACTTC. It encodes CASSAFPGHGYEQYF. V is TRBV7-6 and J is TRBJ2-7; TRBD1 is a possible D gene (6 bases). The CDR3 is 15 residues long. Between the trimmed V and J ends, which lost 5 bases and 4 bases, there was a span of 18 bases. The germline CDR1 and CDR2 sequences are SGHVS and FNYEAQ.

The J gene is TRBJ1-6, the V gene TRBV6-1; D may be TRBD1 (6 bases). CDR1 and CDR2 from the germline V gene are MNHNS and SASEGT. The V gene lost 3 bases and the J gene lost 7 bases, with 7 bases spanning the gap. This CDR3 spans 13 amino acids. The CDR3 nucleotides read TGTGCCAGCAGTGATCAGGGGAATTCACCCCTCCACTTT. Translating gives CASSDQGNSPLHF.

V is TRBV19 and J is TRBJ1-5; maybe TRBD1 (6 bases). The germline CDR1 and CDR2 sequences are LNHDA and SQIVND (reference sequence). This CDR3 is 16 amino acids long. V dropped 6 bases and J dropped 6 bases, with 21 bases sitting between them. The CDR3 region is CASRTTDRNQGQPQHF. The CDR3 DNA sequence: TGTGCCAGTAGGACCACTGACAGGAATCAGGGTCAGCCCCAGCATTTT.

The rearrangement uses TRBV4-2 and TRBJ1-4; D gene unclear. The CDR3 contains 16 residues. Germline CDR1 and CDR2: LGHNA and YNFKEQ. Trimming shortened V by 2 bases and J by 0 bases, and 10 bases separated the two germline ends. CDR3 DNA sequence: TGTGCCAGCAGCCAAAATCGGGTAGCAACTAATGAAAAACTGTTTTTT. Translation: CASSQNRVATNEKLFF.

This clone was counted a single time. The chain couples TRBV10-2 to TRBJ1-2; a possible D gene is TRBD1 (6 bases). This CDR3 is 15 amino acids long. The germline gives CDR1 WSHSY, CDR2 SAAADI. Trimming took off 6 bases at V and 3 bases at J, with 17 bases between the two ends. In DNA form, the CDR3 reads TGCGCCAGCAGGGGAAGACAGGAGGACTACTATGGCTACACCTTC. This codes for CASRGRQEDYYGYTF.